The subject of this entry is one TCR beta chain. Its specificity is not known. Using immunoSEQ multiplex PCR, the repertoire was profiled, and TCRdb retains in-frame clones only, with some absent. This table holds approximately 30,000 clones, over 60% found once. In every patient, relapse followed autologous stem cell transplantation, while exposure to brentuximab vedotin differed. Thawed PBMCs yielded CD4+ T cells through magnetic negative selection. These data originate in a study of PD-1 blockade in classical Hodgkin lymphoma. As for the study in general: Nivolumab dosing for patients was 3 mg/kg, administered intravenously every 2 weeks.

Trimming took 6 bases from V and 5 from J, leaving 16 bases between them. CDR3 size: 15 residues. CDR1 and CDR2 from the germline V gene are KGHSH and LQKENI. Overall study findings and caveats: When nivolumab was started under 1 year after ASCT, patients were excluded. CD4+ TCR diversity climbed significantly by C4D1, unlike CD8+ TCR diversity.

The chain employs TRBV18 and TRBJ1-4; D not resolved. The input for sequencing was CD4+ T cells from blood, taken at baseline. The receptor comes from a human donor with classical Hodgkin lymphoma. The CDR3 protein is CASSQGQPLNEKLFF. DNA of the CDR3: TGTGCCAGCTCTCAAGGGCAGCCCTTAAATGAAAAACTGTTTTTT.